This T cell receptor beta chain was recovered during a study of CD8 T cells in ankylosing spondylitis. Overall study findings and caveats: Ankylosing spondylitis blood appeared to carry a characteristic TCR beta motif of roughly eight highly homologous variants.

Worth noting for this clonotype: The target antigen is unknown.

Quantitative 5'-RACE with molecular barcodes produced the TCR beta libraries. Via MiXCR, TCRdb re-called the 5' RACE reads, giving one row per CDR3 protein. The sample contains about 800,000 distinct CDR3 sequences, 12% of which appear only once. Deletions cut 1 base from V and 1 base from J, with 10 bases between. The CDR3 spans 15 residues. Germline lookup yields CDR1 LGHNA and CDR2 YSLEER. The chain links TRBV4-3 to TRBJ1-1; the D gene is possibly TRBD1 (5 bases). Input material: blood, either unsorted or a sorted T cell fraction (not recorded which). The sequence derives from a male donor with ankylosing spondylitis. Here the CDR3 reads CASSQVPGRNTEAFF. In nucleotides, the CDR3 is TGCGCCAGCAGCCAAGTTCCGGGACGGAACACTGAAGCTTTCTTT.